The rows below give T cell receptor beta chains drawn from one sample of a study of CD8+ T cells in alopecia areata. Repertoires were generated with immunoSEQ multiplex PCR, while TCRdb's copy carries only in-frame clones and drops some. The sample shows about 200,000 clones, around 56% of them seen only once. Source: CD4+ T cells sorted from blood, taken at week 4, from a patient treated with tofacitinib. The receptors stem from a human donor with alopecia areata. CDR3s include the opening cysteine and the closing phenylalanine or tryptophan. Clone size is given for some rows only: seen once, a few or many times, or a class if the clone is expanded.

v_call: TRBV4-1
clone_size: .
j_call: TRBJ2-1
cdr3_aa: CASSQEGTTTYNEQFF

v_call: TRBV30
clone_size: .
j_call: TRBJ1-2
cdr3_aa: CAWSPKGGWDNYGYTF

v_call: TRBV6-5
clone_size: .
j_call: TRBJ1-1
cdr3_aa: CASFNSENTEAFF

v_call: TRBV10-3
clone_size: .
j_call: TRBJ2-5
cdr3_aa: CASTGLAGETQYF

v_call: TRBV29-1
clone_size: .
j_call: TRBJ1-1
cdr3_aa: CSVVRRNTEAFF

v_call: TRBV7-8
clone_size: .
j_call: TRBJ1-2
cdr3_aa: CASSSRTDFDYGYTF

v_call: TRBV2
clone_size: .
j_call: TRBJ2-4
cdr3_aa: CASSEFTGQGANIQYF

v_call: TRBV27
clone_size: .
j_call: TRBJ2-5
cdr3_aa: CASSPSQATAQYF

v_call: TRBV4-2
clone_size: .
j_call: TRBJ1-5
cdr3_aa: CASSPHSGPGGGFSNQPQHF

v_call: TRBV5-1
clone_size: few
j_call: TRBJ2-7
cdr3_aa: CASSSWTGGIYEQYF

v_call: TRBV5-7
clone_size: .
j_call: TRBJ1-1
cdr3_aa: CASSLRFFTDEAFF

v_call: TRBV25-1
clone_size: .
j_call: TRBJ1-2
cdr3_aa: CASSDQGRGYGYTF

v_call: TRBV4-2
clone_size: .
j_call: TRBJ2-5
cdr3_aa: CASSQDKSSGGRGKQETQYF

v_call: TRBV4-1
clone_size: .
j_call: TRBJ1-6
cdr3_aa: CASSQPIQGSPLHF

v_call: TRBV5-1
clone_size: .
j_call: TRBJ2-3
cdr3_aa: CASSSGQGPRGTDTQYF

v_call: TRBV30
clone_size: .
j_call: TRBJ1-3
cdr3_aa: CAWTRGPGNTIYF

v_call: TRBV10-2
clone_size: .
j_call: TRBJ2-2
cdr3_aa: CASRDTGELFF

v_call: TRBV15
clone_size: .
j_call: TRBJ1-2
cdr3_aa: CATAEGQGVGGYTF

v_call: TRBV2
clone_size: .
j_call: TRBJ1-1
cdr3_aa: CASRGYMNTEAFF

v_call: TRBV7-9
clone_size: .
j_call: TRBJ2-1
cdr3_aa: CASTPNEQFF

v_call: TRBV29-1
clone_size: .
j_call: TRBJ2-6
cdr3_aa: CSVALSGANVLTF

v_call: TRBV29-1
clone_size: .
j_call: TRBJ1-2
cdr3_aa: CSVTANYGYTF

v_call: TRBV28
clone_size: .
j_call: TRBJ1-4
cdr3_aa: CASSLAGTGVNEKLFF

v_call: TRBV30
clone_size: few
j_call: TRBJ2-3
cdr3_aa: CACQGTSGDGDTQYF

v_call: TRBV25-1
clone_size: .
j_call: TRBJ2-7
cdr3_aa: CASRSRGRSYEQYF

v_call: TRBV4-1
clone_size: .
j_call: TRBJ1-2
cdr3_aa: CASSQERTGMSGYTF

v_call: TRBV28
clone_size: few
j_call: TRBJ2-1
cdr3_aa: CASSPHTSGAYNEQFF

v_call: TRBV29-1
clone_size: .
j_call: TRBJ2-2
cdr3_aa: CSAADRELFF

v_call: TRBV25-1
clone_size: .
j_call: TRBJ2-5
cdr3_aa: CASSTPGETQYF

v_call: TRBV19
clone_size: few
j_call: TRBJ2-7
cdr3_aa: CASTRGLPPYEQYF

v_call: TRBV6-5
clone_size: .
j_call: TRBJ2-4
cdr3_aa: CASSTDRGDIQYF

v_call: TRBV7-2
clone_size: .
j_call: TRBJ1-4
cdr3_aa: CASRQWTGVDEKLFF

v_call: TRBV7-9
clone_size: once
j_call: TRBJ1-5
cdr3_aa: CASSSTGRLQPQHF

v_call: TRBV29-1
clone_size: few
j_call: TRBJ2-4
cdr3_aa: CSVGEGRAKNIQYF

v_call: TRBV7-9
clone_size: .
j_call: TRBJ2-3
cdr3_aa: CASSLGGGRTDTQYF

v_call: TRBV7-9
clone_size: .
j_call: TRBJ1-5
cdr3_aa: CASSPGDNQPQHF

v_call: TRBV5-1
clone_size: .
j_call: TRBJ1-1
cdr3_aa: CASSLADKTEAFF

v_call: TRBV25-1
clone_size: .
j_call: TRBJ2-7
cdr3_aa: CASSSPVGQLNEQYF

v_call: TRBV6-5
clone_size: .
j_call: TRBJ2-7
cdr3_aa: CASSPLDGSYEQYF

v_call: TRBV29-1
clone_size: .
j_call: TRBJ1-6
cdr3_aa: CSVRIVGQTNSPLHF

v_call: TRBV29-1
clone_size: .
j_call: TRBJ2-3
cdr3_aa: CSVEWGLHGPDTQYF

v_call: TRBV27
clone_size: few
j_call: TRBJ2-5
cdr3_aa: CASSFQWGQQETQYF

v_call: TRBV19
clone_size: few
j_call: TRBJ1-5
cdr3_aa: CASSSDRVNQPQHF

v_call: TRBV4-3
clone_size: few
j_call: TRBJ1-1
cdr3_aa: CASSQGRVNTEAFF

v_call: TRBV5-1
clone_size: .
j_call: TRBJ1-2
cdr3_aa: CASSLNSGINYGYTF

v_call: TRBV6-5
clone_size: .
j_call: TRBJ1-2
cdr3_aa: CASHPTGIYDGYTF

v_call: TRBV4-2
clone_size: .
j_call: TRBJ2-1
cdr3_aa: CASSQEGSHYNEQFF

v_call: TRBV4-1
clone_size: few
j_call: TRBJ1-1
cdr3_aa: CASSQDKGQGIMNTEAFF

v_call: TRBV30
clone_size: .
j_call: TRBJ2-1
cdr3_aa: CAWSRLAGIAYNEQFF

v_call: TRBV27
clone_size: few
j_call: TRBJ1-4
cdr3_aa: CASSLYPPQLDPQTLTF

v_call: TRBV27
clone_size: .
j_call: TRBJ2-7
cdr3_aa: CASDSDRFPYEQYF

v_call: TRBV5-1
clone_size: .
j_call: TRBJ1-1
cdr3_aa: CASSPLSGMNTEAFF